This T cell receptor (beta chain) was retrieved from a study of shared clonotypes between healthy human individuals. Looked up from germline, CDR1 is MNHEY and CDR2 is SVGAGI. The CDR3 has 12 residues. Trimming took 10 bases from V and 6 from J, leaving 15 bases between them. Assay: immunoSEQ multiplex PCR; the TCRdb copy retains only in-frame clones and omits some. The repertoire has some 490,000 clones, roughly 80% of them found once; the top ten carry 9.5% to 15%. The receptor was isolated from a woman in her thirties or forties in good health. Some clones in this sample may be carry-over from other donors' samples. V is TRBV6-5 and J is TRBJ1-2; D is possibly TRBD1 (5 bases). Sequenced input: PBMCs. The CDR3 loop is CATFRVPDGYTF. DNA of the CDR3: TGTGCCACCTTCAGGGTCCCGGATGGCTACACCTTC.